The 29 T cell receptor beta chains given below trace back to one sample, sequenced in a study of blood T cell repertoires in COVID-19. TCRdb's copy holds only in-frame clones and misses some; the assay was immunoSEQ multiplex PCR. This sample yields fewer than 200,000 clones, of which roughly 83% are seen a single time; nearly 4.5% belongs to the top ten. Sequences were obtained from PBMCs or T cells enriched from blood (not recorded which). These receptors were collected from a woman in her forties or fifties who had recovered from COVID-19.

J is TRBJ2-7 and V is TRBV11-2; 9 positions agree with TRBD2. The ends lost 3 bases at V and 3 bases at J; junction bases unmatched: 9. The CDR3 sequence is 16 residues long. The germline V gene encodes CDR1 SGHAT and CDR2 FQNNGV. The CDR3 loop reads CASSLSSGGPYYEQYV. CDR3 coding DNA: TGTGCCAGCAGCTTGAGTAGCGGGGGCCCTTACTACGAGCAGTACGTC.

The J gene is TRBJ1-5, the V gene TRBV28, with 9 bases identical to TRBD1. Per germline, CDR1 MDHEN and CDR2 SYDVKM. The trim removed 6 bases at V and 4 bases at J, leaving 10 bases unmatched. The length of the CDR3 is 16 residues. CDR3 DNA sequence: TGTGCCAGCAGGGCATGGACAGGGGAGAGGAATCAGCCCCAGCATTTT. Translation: CASRAWTGERNQPQHF.

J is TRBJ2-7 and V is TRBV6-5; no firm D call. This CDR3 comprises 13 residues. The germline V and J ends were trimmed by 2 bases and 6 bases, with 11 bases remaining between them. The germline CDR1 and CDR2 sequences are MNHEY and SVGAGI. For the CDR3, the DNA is TGTGCCAGCAGTTACAGCCGAACTGGCGAGCAGTACGTC. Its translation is CASSYSRTGEQYV.

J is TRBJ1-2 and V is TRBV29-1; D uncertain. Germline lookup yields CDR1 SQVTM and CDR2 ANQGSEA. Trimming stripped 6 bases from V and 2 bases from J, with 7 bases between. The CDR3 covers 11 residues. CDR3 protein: CSVAVNYGYTF. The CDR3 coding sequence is TGCAGCGTGGCGGTAAACTATGGCTACACCTTC.

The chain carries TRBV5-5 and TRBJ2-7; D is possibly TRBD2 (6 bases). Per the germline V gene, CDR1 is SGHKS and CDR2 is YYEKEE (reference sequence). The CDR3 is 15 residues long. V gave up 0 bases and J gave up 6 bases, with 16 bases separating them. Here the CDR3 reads CASSLDSRGRGEQYV. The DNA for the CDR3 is TGTGCCAGCAGCTTGGACTCGCGGGGTCGGGGCGAGCAGTACGTC.

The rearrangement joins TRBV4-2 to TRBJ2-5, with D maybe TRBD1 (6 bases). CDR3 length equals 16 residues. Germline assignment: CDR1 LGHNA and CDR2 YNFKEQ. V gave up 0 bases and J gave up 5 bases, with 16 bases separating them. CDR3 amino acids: CASSQDPSAGAETQYF. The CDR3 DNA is TGTGCCAGCAGCCAAGACCCCTCGGCAGGGGCGGAGACCCAGTACTTC.

The CDR3 loop is CASSSATTGSYGYTF. In DNA form, the CDR3 reads TGTGCCAGCAGTTCCGCCACCACAGGGAGCTATGGCTACACCTTC. The chain recombines TRBV7-8 with TRBJ1-2, with D perhaps matching TRBD1 (6 bases). V was trimmed by 6 bases and J by 4 bases, leaving 18 bases between them. The germline V gene encodes CDR1 SGHVS and CDR2 FQNEAQ. The length of the CDR3 is 15 residues.

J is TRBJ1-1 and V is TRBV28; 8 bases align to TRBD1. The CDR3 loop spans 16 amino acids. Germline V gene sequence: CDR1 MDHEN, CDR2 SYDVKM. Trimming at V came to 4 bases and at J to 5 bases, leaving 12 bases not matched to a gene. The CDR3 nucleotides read TGTGCCAGCAGTTCCCTTCAGGGGGCGCGTAGAACTGAAGCTTTCTTT. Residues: CASSSLQGARRTEAFF. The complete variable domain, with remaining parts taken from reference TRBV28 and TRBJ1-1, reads DVKVTQSSRYLVKRTGEKVFLECVQDMDHENMFWYRQDPGLGLRLIYFSYDVKMKEKGDIPEGYSVSREKKERFSLILESASTNQTSMYLCASSSLQGARRTEAFFGQGTRLTVV.

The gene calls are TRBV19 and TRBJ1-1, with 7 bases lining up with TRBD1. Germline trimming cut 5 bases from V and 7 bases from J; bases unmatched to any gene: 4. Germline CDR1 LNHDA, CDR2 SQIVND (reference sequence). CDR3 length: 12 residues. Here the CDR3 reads CASSDRAHEAFF. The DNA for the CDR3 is TGTGCCAGTAGTGACAGGGCTCATGAAGCTTTCTTT.

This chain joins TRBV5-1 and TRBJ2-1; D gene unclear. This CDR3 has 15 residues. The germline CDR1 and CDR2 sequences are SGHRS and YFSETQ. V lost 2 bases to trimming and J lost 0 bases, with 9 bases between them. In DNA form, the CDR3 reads TGCGCCAGCAGCTTTGAAAAGAGCTCCTACAATGAGCAGTTCTTC. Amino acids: CASSFEKSSYNEQFF. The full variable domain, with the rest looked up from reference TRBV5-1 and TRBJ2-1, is KAGVTQTPRYLIKTRGQQVTLSCSPISGHRSVSWYQQTPGQGLQFLFEYFSETQRNKGNFPGRFSGRQFSNSRSEMNVSTLELGDSALYLCASSFEKSSYNEQFFGPGTRLTVL.

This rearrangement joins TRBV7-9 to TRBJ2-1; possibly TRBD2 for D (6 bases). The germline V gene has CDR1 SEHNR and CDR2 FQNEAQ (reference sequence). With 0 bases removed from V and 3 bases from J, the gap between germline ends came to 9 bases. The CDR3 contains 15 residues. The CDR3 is CASSLASRDYNEQFF. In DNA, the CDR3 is TGTGCCAGCAGCTTAGCGTCGCGGGACTACAATGAGCAGTTCTTC. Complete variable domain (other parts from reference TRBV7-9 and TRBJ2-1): DTGVSQNPRHKITKRGQNVTFRCDPISEHNRLYWYRQTLGQGPEFLTYFQNEAQLEKSRLLSDRFSAERPKGSFSTLEIQRTEQGDSAMYLCASSLASRDYNEQFFGPGTRLTVL.

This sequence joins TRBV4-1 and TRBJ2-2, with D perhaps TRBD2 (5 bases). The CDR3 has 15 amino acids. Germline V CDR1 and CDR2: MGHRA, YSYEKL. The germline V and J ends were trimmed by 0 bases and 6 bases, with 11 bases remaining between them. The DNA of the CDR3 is TGCGCCAGCAGCCAAGATCGTGGCGGGCCCGGGGAGCTGTTTTTT. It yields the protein CASSQDRGGPGELFF.

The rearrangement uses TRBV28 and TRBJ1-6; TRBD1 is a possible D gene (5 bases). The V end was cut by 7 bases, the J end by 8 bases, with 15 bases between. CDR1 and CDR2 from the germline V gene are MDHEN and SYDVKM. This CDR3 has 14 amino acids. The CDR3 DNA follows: TGTGCCAGCATACGGGGGGGACCCCATTCACCCCTCCACTTT. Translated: CASIRGGPHSPLHF.

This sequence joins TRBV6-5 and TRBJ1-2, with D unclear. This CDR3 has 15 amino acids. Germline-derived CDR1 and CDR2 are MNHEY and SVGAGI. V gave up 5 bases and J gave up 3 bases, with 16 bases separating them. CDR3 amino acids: CASSRTSGGYYGYTF. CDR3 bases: TGTGCCAGCAGTAGAACTTCGGGCGGGTACTATGGCTACACCTTC.

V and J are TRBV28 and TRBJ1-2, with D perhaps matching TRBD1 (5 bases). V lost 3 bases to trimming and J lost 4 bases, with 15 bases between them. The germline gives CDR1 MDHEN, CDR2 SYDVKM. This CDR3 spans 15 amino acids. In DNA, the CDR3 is TGTGCCAGCAGTTTGGGGGGTATGGACCCCTATGGCTACACCTTC. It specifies CASSLGGMDPYGYTF.

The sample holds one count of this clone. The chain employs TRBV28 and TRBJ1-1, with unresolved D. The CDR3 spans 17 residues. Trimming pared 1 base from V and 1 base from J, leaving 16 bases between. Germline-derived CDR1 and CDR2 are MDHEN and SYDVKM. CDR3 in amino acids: CASSLFGPGLENTEAFF. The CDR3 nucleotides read TGTGCCAGCAGTTTATTTGGCCCTGGGCTTGAGAACACTGAAGCTTTCTTT.

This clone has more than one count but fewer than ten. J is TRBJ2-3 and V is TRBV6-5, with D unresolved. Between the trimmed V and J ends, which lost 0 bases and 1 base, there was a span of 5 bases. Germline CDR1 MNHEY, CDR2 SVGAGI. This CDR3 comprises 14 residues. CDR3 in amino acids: CASSYSRGTDTQYF. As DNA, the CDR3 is TGTGCCAGCAGTTACTCCCGGGGCACAGATACGCAGTATTTT.

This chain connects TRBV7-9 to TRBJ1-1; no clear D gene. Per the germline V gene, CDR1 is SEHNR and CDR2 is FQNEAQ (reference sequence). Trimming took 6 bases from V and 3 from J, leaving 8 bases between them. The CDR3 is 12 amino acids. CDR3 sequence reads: CASSPPDTEAFF. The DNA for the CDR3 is TGTGCCAGCAGTCCCCCGGACACTGAAGCTTTCTTT.

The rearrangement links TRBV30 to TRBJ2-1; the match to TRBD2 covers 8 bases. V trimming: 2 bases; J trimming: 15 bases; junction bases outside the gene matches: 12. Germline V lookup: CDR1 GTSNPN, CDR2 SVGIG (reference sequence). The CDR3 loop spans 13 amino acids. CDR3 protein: CAWSKSPRGGLFF. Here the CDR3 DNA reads TGTGCCTGGAGTAAGTCCCCCCGGGGGGGCTTGTTCTTC.

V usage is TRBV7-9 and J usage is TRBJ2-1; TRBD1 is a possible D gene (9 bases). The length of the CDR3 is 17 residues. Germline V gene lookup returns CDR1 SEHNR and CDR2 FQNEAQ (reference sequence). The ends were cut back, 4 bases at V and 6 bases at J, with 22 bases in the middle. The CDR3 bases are TGTGCCAGCAGCTACCCCCCGGACAGGGGACTAGGCAATGAGCAGTTCTTC. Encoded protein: CASSYPPDRGLGNEQFF.

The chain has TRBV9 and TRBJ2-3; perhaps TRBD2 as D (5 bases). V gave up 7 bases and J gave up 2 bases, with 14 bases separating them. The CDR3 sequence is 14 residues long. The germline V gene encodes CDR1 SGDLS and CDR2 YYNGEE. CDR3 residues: CASVRLSDTDTQYF. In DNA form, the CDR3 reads TGTGCCAGCGTAAGACTATCCGACACAGATACGCAGTATTTT.

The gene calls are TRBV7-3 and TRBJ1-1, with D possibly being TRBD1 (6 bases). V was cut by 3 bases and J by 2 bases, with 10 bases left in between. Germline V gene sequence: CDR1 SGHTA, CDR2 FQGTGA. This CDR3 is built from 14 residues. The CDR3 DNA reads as TGTGCCAGCAGCTTGGCAGGGGCCAACACTGAAGCTTTCTTT. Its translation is CASSLAGANTEAFF.

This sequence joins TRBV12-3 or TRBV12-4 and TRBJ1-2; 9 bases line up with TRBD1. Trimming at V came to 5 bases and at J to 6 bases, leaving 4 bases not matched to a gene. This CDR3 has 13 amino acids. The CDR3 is CASSRDRGDGYTF. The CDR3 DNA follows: TGTGCCAGCAGTCGCGACAGGGGGGATGGCTACACCTTC.

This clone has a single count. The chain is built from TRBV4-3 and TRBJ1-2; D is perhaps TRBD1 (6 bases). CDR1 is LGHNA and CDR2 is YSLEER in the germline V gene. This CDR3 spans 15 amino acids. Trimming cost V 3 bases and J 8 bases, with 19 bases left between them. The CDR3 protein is CASSHPGTGSRGYTF. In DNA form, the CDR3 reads TGCGCCAGCAGCCACCCGGGAACAGGGAGTAGGGGCTACACCTTC.

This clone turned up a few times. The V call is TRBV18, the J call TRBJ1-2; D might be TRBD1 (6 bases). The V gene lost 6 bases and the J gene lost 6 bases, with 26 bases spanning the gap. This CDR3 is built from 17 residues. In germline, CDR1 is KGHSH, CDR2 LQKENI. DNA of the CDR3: TGTGCCAGCTCCCCCCTAGCCTTTAAGGACAGACGACATGGCTACACCTTC. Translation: CASSPLAFKDRRHGYTF.

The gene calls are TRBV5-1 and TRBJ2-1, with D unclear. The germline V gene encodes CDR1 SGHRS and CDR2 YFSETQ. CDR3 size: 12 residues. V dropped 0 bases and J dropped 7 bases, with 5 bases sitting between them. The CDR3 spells CASSLDRNEQFF. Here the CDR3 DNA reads TGCGCCAGCAGCTTGGACAGAAATGAGCAGTTCTTC.

This CDR3 reads CASSQGAQETQYF. The CDR3 nucleotides read TGTGCCAGCAGCCAAGGGGCCCAAGAGACCCAGTACTTC. The V call is TRBV4-2, the J call TRBJ2-5; D uncertain. CDR1 is LGHNA and CDR2 is YNFKEQ in the germline V gene. The length of the CDR3 is 13 residues. Trimming cost V 1 base and J 1 base, with 4 bases left between them.

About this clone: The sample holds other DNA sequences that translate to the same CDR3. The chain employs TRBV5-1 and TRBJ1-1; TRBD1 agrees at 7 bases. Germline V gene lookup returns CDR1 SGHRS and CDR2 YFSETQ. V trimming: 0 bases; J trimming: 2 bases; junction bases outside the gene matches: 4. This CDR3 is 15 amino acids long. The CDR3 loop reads CASSLDTGVNTEAFF. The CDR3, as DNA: TGCGCCAGCAGCTTGGATACAGGGGTTAACACTGAAGCTTTCTTT. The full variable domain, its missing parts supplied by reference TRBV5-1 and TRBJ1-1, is KAGVTQTPRYLIKTRGQQVTLSCSPISGHRSVSWYQQTPGQGLQFLFEYFSETQRNKGNFPGRFSGRQFSNSRSEMNVSTLELGDSALYLCASSLDTGVNTEAFFGQGTRLTVV.

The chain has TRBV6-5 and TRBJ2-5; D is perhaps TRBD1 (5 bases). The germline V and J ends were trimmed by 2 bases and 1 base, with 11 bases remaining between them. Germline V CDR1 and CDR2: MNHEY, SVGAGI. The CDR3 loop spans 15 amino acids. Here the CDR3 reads CASSYRGGPQETQYF. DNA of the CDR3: TGTGCCAGCAGTTACAGGGGCGGACCCCAAGAGACCCAGTACTTC.